This T cell receptor beta chain was observed in a study of spatial heterogeneity in lung cancer. Overall study findings and caveats: Expanded tumor TCRs that were ubiquitous appeared in blood more at resection than follow-up.

Time point reported: sample taken at primary tumor resection. Unsorted tumor, nontumor lung tissue or cryopreserved PBMC supplied the whole RNA. The donors were fewer than 80 patients with non-small cell lung cancer that was early-stage and untreated. Unique molecular identifiers tagged every individual TCR cDNA molecule. MiXCR, run by TCRdb on the 5' RACE reads, gives a single entry per CDR3 protein. This table holds around 25,000 distinct CDR3 sequences, over 10% found once. At least ten counts were recorded for this clonotype. Its antigen is undetermined. V trimming: 4 bases; J trimming: 4 bases; junction bases outside the gene matches: 5. Germline CDR1 is SGHDN and CDR2 is FVKESK. The CDR3 is 15 residues long.

Sequencing used PBMCs, obtained at surgery. This receptor was obtained from a female donor with early-stage non-small cell lung cancer. The chain combines TRBV14 with TRBJ2-3, with 10 bases lining up with TRBD2. In DNA, the CDR3 is TGTGCCAGCAGCCTTTCCCTAGCGGGAGCAGATACGCAGTATTTT. Protein: CASSLSLAGADTQYF.